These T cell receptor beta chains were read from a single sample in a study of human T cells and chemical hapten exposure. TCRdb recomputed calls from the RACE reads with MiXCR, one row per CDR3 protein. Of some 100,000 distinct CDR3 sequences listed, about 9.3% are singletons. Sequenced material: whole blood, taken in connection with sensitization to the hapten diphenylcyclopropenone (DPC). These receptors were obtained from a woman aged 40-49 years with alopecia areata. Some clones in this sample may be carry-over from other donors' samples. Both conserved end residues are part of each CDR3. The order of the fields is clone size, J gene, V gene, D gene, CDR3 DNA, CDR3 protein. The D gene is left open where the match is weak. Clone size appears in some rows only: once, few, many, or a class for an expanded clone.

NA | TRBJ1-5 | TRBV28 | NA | TGTGCCAGCAGTCTAGTTGGGGACCGTCAGCCCCAGCATTTT | CASSLVGDRQPQHF
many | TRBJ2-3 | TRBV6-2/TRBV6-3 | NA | TGTGCCAGCAGCTACTCTCTCCTGTCCTCACCTCGGGCAGATACGCAGTATTTT | CASSYSLLSSPRADTQYF
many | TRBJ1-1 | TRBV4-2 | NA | TGTGCCAGCAGCCAAGATAGTACCGAAGCTTTCTTT | CASSQDSTEAFF
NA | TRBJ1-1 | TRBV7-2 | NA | TGTGCCAGCAGCTTAATTCGCCTAGCCCTGGGACGGAACATGAACACTGAAGCTTTCTTT | CASSLIRLALGRNMNTEAFF
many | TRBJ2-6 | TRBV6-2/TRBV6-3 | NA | TGTGCCAGCAAAAGGGGGACGTCTGGGGCCAACGTCCTGACTTTC | CASKRGTSGANVLTF
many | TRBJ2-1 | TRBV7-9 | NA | TGTGCCAGCAGCCCTGGGGCAGTAAGCAATGAGCAGTTCTTC | CASSPGAVSNEQFF
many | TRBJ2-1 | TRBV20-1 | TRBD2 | TGCAGTGCTGCTCCACTAGCGGGAGCTTACAATGAGCAGTTCTTC | CSAAPLAGAYNEQFF
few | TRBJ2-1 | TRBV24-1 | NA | TGTGCCACCAGTGATTTGCGTAGCAGTAACAATGAGCAGTTCTTC | CATSDLRSSNNEQFF
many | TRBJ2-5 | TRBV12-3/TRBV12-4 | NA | TGTGCCAGCAGTTTTGGTGACGGGCAAGAGACCCAGTACTTC | CASSFGDGQETQYF
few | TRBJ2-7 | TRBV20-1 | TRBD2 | TGCAGTGCTAGTGAGGCTTCGGGTCTAGCGGGAACCTACGAGCAGTACTTC | CSASEASGLAGTYEQYF
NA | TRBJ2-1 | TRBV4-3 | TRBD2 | TGCGCCAGCAGCCAAGCGGGAGGTATTGAGCAGTTCTTC | CASSQAGGIEQFF
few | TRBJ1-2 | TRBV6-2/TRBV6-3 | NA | TGTGCCAGCAGTGAGAATAACTATGGCTACACCTTC | CASSENNYGYTF
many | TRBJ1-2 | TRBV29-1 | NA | TGCAGCGTTTCTGGGACCGGGAACTATGGCTACACCTTC | CSVSGTGNYGYTF
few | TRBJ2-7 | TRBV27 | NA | TGTGCCAGCAGTCTTAGACTAGGAATCTACGAGCAGTACTTC | CASSLRLGIYEQYF
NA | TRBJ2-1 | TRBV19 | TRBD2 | TGTGCCAGTAGTACTAGCGGGAGGATTGAGCAGTTCTTC | CASSTSGRIEQFF
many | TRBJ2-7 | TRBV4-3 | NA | TGCGCCAGCAGCCAAGGCAGGGATCCCTCCTACGAGCAGTACTTC | CASSQGRDPSYEQYF
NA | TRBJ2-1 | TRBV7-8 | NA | TGTGCCAGCAGCTTAGCGGGAGCGGTGTACAATGAGCAGTTCTTC | CASSLAGAVYNEQFF
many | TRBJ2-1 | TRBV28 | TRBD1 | TGTGCCAGCAGCCGGGGACAGGGGAAGAACAATGAGCAGTTCTTC | CASSRGQGKNNEQFF
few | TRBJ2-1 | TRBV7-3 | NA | TGTGCCAGCAAGGGTGGGCGCGGGACCTACAATGAGCAGTTCTTC | CASKGGRGTYNEQFF
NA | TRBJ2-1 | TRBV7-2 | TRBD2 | TGTGCCAGCAGCTTGACTAGCGGAACGACCTACAATGAGCAGTTCTTC | CASSLTSGTTYNEQFF